This TCR beta chain was profiled in a study of cytomegalovirus exposure and HLA in healthy donors. General observations from the study: Association of a missense DCLRE1C variant with TCR beta V- and J-gene trimming was reported in a later analysis. In vitro assays verified that three CMV-associated chains recognized CMV antigens specifically.

A note on this clone: Its target is not known.

The CDR3 spans 15 residues. Germline CDR1 SGHTA, CDR2 FQGNSA. Trimming left V 3 bases short and J 3 bases short, with 15 bases between. The PCR contained 60 Vbeta and 13 Jbeta primers. Profiled with immunoSEQ multiplex PCR; TCRdb holds only in-frame clones, not every one. The table shows under 200,000 clones, with more than 80% occurring only once. This TCR came from a woman aged 50 to 60 in good health and CMV-seronegative. The specimen sequenced was PBMCs. The chain is built from TRBV7-2 and TRBJ2-7, with a weak D call TRBD1 (6 bases). CDR3 sequence: CASSLVFSQGYEQYF. CDR3 bases: TGTGCCAGCAGCTTGGTCTTTTCACAGGGCTACGAGCAGTACTTC.